These T cell receptor beta chains were read from a single sample in a study of cytomegalovirus exposure and HLA in healthy donors. Repertoires were generated with immunoSEQ multiplex PCR, while TCRdb's copy carries only in-frame clones and drops some. The sample records 150,000 to 200,000 clones, 70% to 80% being singletons. Sequencing input: PBMCs. Receptors originate from a woman in her thirties in good health and CMV-seropositive. The CDR3 runs from the conserved cysteine through the conserved F or W. The order of the fields is J gene, clone size, V gene, D gene, CDR3 protein, CDR3 DNA. D genes are given only for firm matches. Expanded clones get a size class; other rows say once, few or many, or leave the size out.

J gene: TRBJ1-5
clone size: -
V gene: TRBV19
D gene: -
CDR3 protein: CASRNWGGSNQPQHF
CDR3 DNA: TGTGCCAGTAGGAATTGGGGGGGTAGCAATCAGCCCCAGCATTTT

J gene: TRBJ2-7
clone size: -
V gene: TRBV5-1
D gene: TRBD1
CDR3 protein: CASSSGTGFYEQYF
CDR3 DNA: TGCGCCAGCAGCTCCGGGACAGGTTTCTACGAGCAGTACTTC

J gene: TRBJ2-2
clone size: few
V gene: TRBV7-9
D gene: TRBD1
CDR3 protein: CASSPRQGSPGELFF
CDR3 DNA: TGTGCCAGCAGCCCCCGACAGGGGAGCCCCGGGGAGCTGTTTTTT

J gene: TRBJ2-7
clone size: -
V gene: TRBV11-2
D gene: -
CDR3 protein: CASSLDSDSSYEQYF
CDR3 DNA: TGTGCCAGCAGCTTAGATTCCGACAGCTCCTACGAGCAGTACTTC

J gene: TRBJ1-2
clone size: -
V gene: TRBV4-3
D gene: -
CDR3 protein: CASSQDTANYGYTF
CDR3 DNA: TGCGCCAGCAGCCAAGATACAGCTAACTATGGCTACACCTTC

J gene: TRBJ2-5
clone size: -
V gene: TRBV7-2
D gene: -
CDR3 protein: CASSRRQIAFTETQYF
CDR3 DNA: TGTGCCAGCAGCCGTCGACAGATCGCGTTCACGGAGACCCAGTACTTC

J gene: TRBJ2-7
clone size: -
V gene: TRBV10-1
D gene: -
CDR3 protein: CASSESNRVSSYEQYF
CDR3 DNA: TGCGCCAGCAGTGAGTCGAACAGGGTCAGCTCCTACGAGCAGTACTTC

J gene: TRBJ2-7
clone size: -
V gene: TRBV5-4
D gene: TRBD2
CDR3 protein: CASSFGTSVSYEQYF
CDR3 DNA: TGTGCCAGCAGCTTCGGGACTAGCGTAAGCTACGAGCAGTACTTC

J gene: TRBJ2-7
clone size: -
V gene: TRBV6-6
D gene: TRBD1
CDR3 protein: CASSFPRGRTYEQYF
CDR3 DNA: TGTGCCAGCAGTTTCCCCAGGGGGCGTACCTACGAGCAGTACTTC

J gene: TRBJ2-7
clone size: -
V gene: TRBV15
D gene: -
CDR3 protein: CATNGKLTGEQYF
CDR3 DNA: TGTGCCACCAATGGTAAACTAACGGGGGAGCAGTACTTC

J gene: TRBJ2-1
clone size: few
V gene: TRBV9
D gene: TRBD2
CDR3 protein: CASTDRSGRGVGEQFF
CDR3 DNA: TGTGCCAGCACCGACCGGTCGGGGCGGGGGGTCGGTGAGCAGTTCTTC

J gene: TRBJ2-1
clone size: -
V gene: TRBV2
D gene: -
CDR3 protein: CASSGWRGGNEQFF
CDR3 DNA: TGTGCCAGCTCGGGGTGGCGGGGTGGGAATGAGCAGTTCTTC

J gene: TRBJ2-7
clone size: once
V gene: TRBV18
D gene: -
CDR3 protein: CASSPGQRAGEQYF
CDR3 DNA: TGTGCCAGCTCACCGGGGCAGCGGGCGGGGGAGCAGTACTTC

J gene: TRBJ1-5
clone size: -
V gene: TRBV6-1
D gene: -
CDR3 protein: CASSDRGGKGQPQHF
CDR3 DNA: TGTGCCAGCAGTGACCGCGGGGGAAAGGGGCAGCCCCAGCATTTT

J gene: TRBJ2-5
clone size: -
V gene: TRBV4-3
D gene: -
CDR3 protein: CASSQDQNIGETQYF
CDR3 DNA: TGCGCCAGCAGCCAAGATCAGAATATTGGAGAGACCCAGTACTTC

J gene: TRBJ2-7
clone size: -
V gene: TRBV14
D gene: -
CDR3 protein: CASSQVYDRPYEQYF
CDR3 DNA: TGTGCCAGCAGCCAAGTGTACGACAGGCCCTACGAGCAGTACTTC

J gene: TRBJ1-1
clone size: once
V gene: TRBV25-1
D gene: TRBD1
CDR3 protein: CASSGAGTGRIEAFF
CDR3 DNA: TGTGCCAGCAGTGGTGCCGGGACAGGGAGAATTGAAGCTTTCTTT

J gene: TRBJ2-1
clone size: -
V gene: TRBV7-9
D gene: TRBD2
CDR3 protein: CASSLSGGPYNEQFF
CDR3 DNA: TGTGCCAGCAGCCTTAGCGGGGGGCCCTACAATGAGCAGTTCTTC

J gene: TRBJ2-1
clone size: -
V gene: TRBV29-1
D gene: TRBD2
CDR3 protein: CSVAFCAGVHCEQFF
CDR3 DNA: TGCAGCGTTGCTTTTTGTGCGGGAGTCCATTGTGAGCAGTTCTTC

J gene: TRBJ2-7
clone size: -
V gene: TRBV7-2
D gene: -
CDR3 protein: CASSSSMSEQYF
CDR3 DNA: TGTGCCAGCAGCTCAAGTATGAGCGAGCAGTACTTC

J gene: TRBJ1-2
clone size: -
V gene: TRBV5-1
D gene: TRBD1
CDR3 protein: CASSTAPTGSRDYGYTF
CDR3 DNA: TGCGCCAGCAGCACGGCCCCGACAGGGAGTCGCGACTATGGCTACACCTTC

J gene: TRBJ1-1
clone size: -
V gene: TRBV5-1
D gene: -
CDR3 protein: CASSGTTLNTEAFF
CDR3 DNA: TGCGCCAGCAGCGGCACAACCCTGAACACTGAAGCTTTCTTT

J gene: TRBJ1-1
clone size: -
V gene: TRBV30
D gene: TRBD1
CDR3 protein: CASTGGRDTEAFF
CDR3 DNA: TGTGCCTCCACAGGGGGCAGGGACACTGAAGCTTTCTTT

J gene: TRBJ1-2
clone size: -
V gene: TRBV15
D gene: -
CDR3 protein: CATSSSGYGYTF
CDR3 DNA: TGTGCCACCAGCAGTTCCGGTTATGGCTACACCTTC

J gene: TRBJ1-4
clone size: few
V gene: TRBV19
D gene: -
CDR3 protein: CASSMSGGKLFF
CDR3 DNA: TGTGCCAGTAGTATGTCCGGGGGAAAACTGTTTTTT

J gene: TRBJ1-2
clone size: -
V gene: TRBV6-1
D gene: TRBD1
CDR3 protein: CASSKTGGVGYTF
CDR3 DNA: TGTGCCAGCAGTAAGACAGGGGGGGTTGGCTACACCTTC